The 26 T cell receptor beta chains in this list originate from one sample, sequenced in a study of beta chain features in type 1 diabetes. Sequencing targeted expressed TCRB transcripts, as all isolated RNA had been reverse transcribed. Here immunoSEQ multiplex PCR was the method, and the copy in TCRdb shows in-frame clones only, minus some. The repertoire has more than 350,000 clones, about an eighth of them found once; the top ten carry over 0.04%. The source material was naive CD4+ T cells from blood. Source of these receptors: a woman aged 18-29 years in good health.

The chain couples TRBV7-7 to TRBJ2-5; TRBD1 agrees at 8 bases. Germline V gene lookup returns CDR1 SSHAT and CDR2 FNYEAQ (reference sequence). The CDR3 runs to 12 residues. The CDR3 nucleotides read TGTGCTACCAGGGGGCACCGAGGGGCCCAGTACTTC. This codes for CATRGHRGAQYF.

This clone occurred a few times. This sample includes further DNA sequences coding for the same CDR3. The chain recombines TRBV7-3 with TRBJ2-5, with D unclear. The germline V and J ends were trimmed by 3 bases and 1 base, with 6 bases remaining between them. The CDR3 has 13 amino acids. Per the germline V gene, CDR1 is SGHTA and CDR2 is FQGTGA. The CDR3 DNA follows: TGTGCCAGCAGCTTGGTCGTCCAAGAGACCCAGTACTTC. As protein: CASSLVVQETQYF. The full variable domain, rest sourced from reference TRBV7-3 and TRBJ2-5, is GAGVSQTPSNKVTEKGKYVELRCDPISGHTALYWYRQSLGQGPEFLIYFQGTGAADDSGLPNDRFFAVRPEGSVSTLKIQRTERGDSAVYLCASSLVVQETQYFGPGTRLLVL.

The chain joins TRBV11-3 to TRBJ2-1; D is perhaps TRBD1 (6 bases). The V gene lost 7 bases and the J gene lost 7 bases, with 17 bases spanning the gap. The CDR3 has 14 residues. CDR1 is SGHNT, CDR2 YENEEA, per germline. The CDR3 coding sequence is TGTGCCAGCACCTCAGGGGCATCTCGTAATGAGCAGTTCTTC. Protein sequence: CASTSGASRNEQFF.

This rearrangement joins TRBV5-6 to TRBJ2-6, with D maybe TRBD1 (5 bases). There are 16 residues in the CDR3. Germline V gene data show CDR1 as SGHDT and CDR2 as YYEEEE. V was shortened by 3 bases and J by 0 bases, with 10 bases between the two germline ends. CDR3 amino acids: CASSSDRSSGANVLTF. The CDR3 DNA sequence: TGTGCCAGCAGCTCCGACAGAAGCTCTGGGGCCAACGTCCTGACTTTC.

To note about this clone: Being one base from a much bigger clone, this may be a read error. This rearrangement joins TRBV9 to TRBJ2-5; D is possibly TRBD1 or TRBD2 (5 bases each). The CDR3 has 13 residues. V lost 4 bases to trimming and J lost 3 bases, with 10 bases between them. Germline V gives CDR1 SGDLS, CDR2 YYNGEE. The CDR3 DNA reads TGTGCCAGCAGCATCGGGACCGAAGAGACCCAGTACTTC. Encoded protein: CASSIGTEETQYF.

This rearrangement joins TRBV4-3 to TRBJ2-3; 10 nucleotides align to TRBD2. This CDR3 contains 19 residues. Germline V gene lookup returns CDR1 LGHNA and CDR2 YSLEER. With 3 bases clipped from V and 3 bases from J, the junction kept 15 bases outside the gene matches. The CDR3 sequence is CASSQRASGSLAWTDTQYF. In nucleotides, the CDR3 is TGCGCCAGCAGCCAGAGGGCTAGCGGGAGTCTTGCGTGGACAGATACGCAGTATTTT.

V is TRBV7-2 and J is TRBJ2-7; TRBD1 might be the D (5 bases). CDR1 and CDR2 from the germline V gene are SGHTA and FQGNSA. There are 13 residues in the CDR3. The V end was cut by 4 bases, the J end by 3 bases, with 10 bases between. The CDR3 DNA reads as TGTGCCAGCAGCTATATACAGGACTACGAGCAGTACTTC. This sequence encodes CASSYIQDYEQYF. The full variable domain, in which reference TRBV7-2 and TRBJ2-7 provide the parts outside the CDR3, is GAGVSQSPSNKVTEKGKDVELRCDPISGHTALYWYRQSLGQGLEFLIYFQGNSAPDKSGLPSDRFSAERTGGSVSTLTIQRTQQEDSAVYLCASSYIQDYEQYFGPGTRLTVT.

This chain links TRBV2 with TRBJ2-3; D uncertain. The V end lost 8 bases, the J end lost 6 bases, and 12 bases lay between the germline ends. The CDR3 consists of 12 residues. Germline CDR1 reads SNHLY; CDR2 reads FYNNEI. CDR3: CASVEEWDTQYF. DNA of the CDR3: TGTGCCAGCGTAGAGGAGTGGGATACGCAGTATTTT.

In its sample, this clone was seen a few times. The chain joins TRBV5-1 to TRBJ2-3, with 9 bases fitting TRBD2. V dropped 0 bases and J dropped 1; count of bases not matched to a gene: 6. The CDR3 runs to 17 residues. CDR1 SGHRS and CDR2 YFSETQ come from the germline V gene. The CDR3 here is CASSLVVAGERTDTQYF. CDR3 nucleotide sequence: TGCGCCAGCAGCTTGGTAGTAGCGGGGGAACGCACAGATACGCAGTATTTT.

The table lists this clone with many counts. J is TRBJ2-2 and V is TRBV30; tentatively, D is TRBD2 (5 bases). This CDR3 contains 15 residues. Germline V lookup: CDR1 GTSNPN, CDR2 SVGIG (reference sequence). Trimming left V 6 bases short and J 2 bases short, with 16 bases between. The CDR3 protein is CACLMGSANTGELFF. For the CDR3, the DNA is TGTGCCTGTCTTATGGGTAGCGCCAACACCGGGGAGCTGTTTTTT.

This clone was detected a few times. This chain links TRBV20-1 with TRBJ1-1; D not certain. Trimming shortened V by 6 bases and J by 4 bases, and 9 bases separated the two germline ends. This CDR3 region has 11 residues. Germline V gene data show CDR1 as DFQATT and CDR2 as SNEGSKA (reference sequence). DNA for the CDR3: TGCAGTGCCAACCAAGGCACTGAAGCTTTCTTT. It codes for CSANQGTEAFF.

The rearrangement links TRBV30 to TRBJ2-5, with D unresolved. There are 12 residues in the CDR3. Trimming pared 3 bases from V and 4 bases from J, leaving 9 bases between. Germline V lookup: CDR1 GTSNPN, CDR2 SVGIG (reference sequence). CDR3 nucleotides: TGTGCCTGGAGAACAGTTGGAGAGACCCAGTACTTC. Translation: CAWRTVGETQYF.

In this sample, this clone turned up a few times. This rearrangement joins TRBV15 to TRBJ2-5; no clear D. Germline loops: CDR1 LNHNV, CDR2 YYDKDF (reference sequence). The CDR3 consists of 11 residues. V gave up 4 bases and J gave up 5 bases, with 5 bases separating them. CDR3 bases: TGTGCCACCAGCACCCTGGAGACCCAGTACTTC. Residues: CATSTLETQYF.

This chain uses TRBV9 with TRBJ2-3; TRBD2 agrees at 8 bases. Germline lookup yields CDR1 SGDLS and CDR2 YYNGEE. This CDR3 is built from 16 residues. With 3 bases clipped from V and 2 bases from J, the junction kept 8 bases outside the gene matches. CDR3: CASSGGIAGFTDTQYF. CDR3 coding DNA: TGTGCCAGCAGCGGTGGAATAGCGGGATTCACAGATACGCAGTATTTT.

This clone has only a few counts. The J gene is TRBJ1-1, the V gene TRBV7-9; 10 nucleotides agree with TRBD1. The CDR3 extends over 17 amino acids. The V gene end was trimmed by 1 base and the J gene end by 1 base; junction bases not matched to a gene: 6. Germline loops: CDR1 SEHNR, CDR2 FQNEAQ (reference sequence). CDR3 coding DNA: TGTGCCAGCAGCTTAGAATTAGGGACAGGGGAGAACACTGAAGCTTTCTTT. Protein product: CASSLELGTGENTEAFF.

This clone was counted only a few times. The J gene is TRBJ2-1, the V gene TRBV30; D is ambiguous. The germline V gene encodes CDR1 GTSNPN and CDR2 SVGIG (reference sequence). V lost 2 bases and J lost 0, with 8 bases in between. The CDR3 covers 14 residues. DNA for the CDR3: TGTGCCTGGAGTAAGTTAAGCTCCTACAATGAGCAGTTCTTC. It yields the protein CAWSKLSSYNEQFF. Supplemented by reference TRBV30 and TRBJ2-1, the full variable domain reads SQTIHQWPATLVQPVGSPLSLECTVEGTSNPNLYWYRQAAGRGLQLLFYSVGIGQISSEVPQNLSASRPQDRQFILSSKKLLLSDSGFYLCAWSKLSSYNEQFFGPGTRLTVL.

This clone was seen only a few times. This rearrangement joins TRBV27 to TRBJ1-2; D call uncertain. The CDR3 runs to 14 residues. Looked up from germline, CDR1 is MNHEY and CDR2 is SMNVEV (reference sequence). Trimming took off 2 bases at V and 1 base at J, with 8 bases between the two ends. The CDR3 region is CASSLRVLNYGYTF. The CDR3 DNA follows: TGTGCCAGCAGTTTAAGAGTTCTTAACTATGGCTACACCTTC.

There are a few counts of this clone. This chain connects TRBV29-1 to TRBJ2-1, with D uncertain. The CDR3 totals 11 residues. V lost 1 base, J lost 7 bases, and 5 bases lay in between. Germline V gene sequence: CDR1 SQVTM, CDR2 ANQGSEA. The DNA for the CDR3 is TGCAGCGTTGAAGCTCTTAATGAGCAGTTCTTC. It translates to CSVEALNEQFF.

The J gene is TRBJ1-2, the V gene TRBV25-1; D is uncertain. V was clipped by 8 bases and J by 2 bases, with 6 bases between them. The CDR3 sequence is 11 residues long. The germline CDR1 and CDR2 sequences are MGHDK and SYGVNS. CDR3 bases: TGTGCCAGCCGAACAAACTATGGCTACACCTTC. This translates into CASRTNYGYTF.

The CDR3 loop reads CASSQTGWAYEQYF. The CDR3 coding sequence is TGTGCCAGCTCACAGACAGGGTGGGCCTACGAGCAGTACTTC. The V gene is TRBV18, the J gene TRBJ2-7; 7 positions agree with TRBD1. Germline CDR1 reads KGHSH; CDR2 reads LQKENI. Germline trimming cut 4 bases from V and 2 bases from J; bases unmatched to any gene: 5. The CDR3 has 14 residues.

This sequence joins TRBV7-8 and TRBJ2-1; perhaps TRBD2 as D (6 bases). Germline CDR1 and CDR2: SGHVS and FQNEAQ. This CDR3 is 15 amino acids long. Deletions cut 5 bases from V and 2 bases from J, with 13 bases between. CDR3 in DNA: TGTGCCAGCAGCCGGGGGACCGTAACCTACAATGAGCAGTTCTTC. Translating it yields CASSRGTVTYNEQFF.

This clone was counted only a few times. V usage is TRBV7-9 and J usage is TRBJ2-3, with D possibly TRBD2 on 5 matching bases. The CDR3 sequence is 12 residues long. The germline V gene has CDR1 SEHNR and CDR2 FQNEAQ (reference sequence). Trimming shortened V by 9 bases and J by 2 bases, and 9 bases separated the two germline ends. The CDR3 DNA reads TGTGCCAGTACTAGTTTCACAGATACGCAGTATTTT. It is translated as CASTSFTDTQYF.

The chain has TRBV27 and TRBJ2-7; no clear D. The V gene lost 5 bases and the J gene lost 1 base, with 12 bases spanning the gap. The CDR3 is 14 amino acids. Germline V gene sequence: CDR1 MNHEY, CDR2 SMNVEV (reference sequence). As DNA, the CDR3 is TGTGCCAGCAGTCCGCGGTGGGGATCCTACGAGCAGTACTTC. Translation gives CASSPRWGSYEQYF.

The V gene is TRBV7-9, the J gene TRBJ2-1; perhaps D is TRBD1 or TRBD2 (5 bases each). Between the trimmed V and J ends, which lost 3 bases and 8 bases, there was a span of 11 bases. The germline CDR1 and CDR2 sequences are SEHNR and FQNEAQ (reference sequence). The CDR3 length is 13 residues. The CDR3 reads CASSLPRGHEQFF. The CDR3, as DNA: TGTGCCAGCAGCTTGCCGAGGGGTCATGAGCAGTTCTTC. Full variable domain (outside the CDR3, taken from reference TRBV7-9 and TRBJ2-1): DTGVSQNPRHKITKRGQNVTFRCDPISEHNRLYWYRQTLGQGPEFLTYFQNEAQLEKSRLLSDRFSAERPKGSFSTLEIQRTEQGDSAMYLCASSLPRGHEQFFGPGTRLTVL.

This clone was detected a few times. This chain links TRBV28 with TRBJ1-6; 7 nucleotides agree with TRBD1. V shed 7 bases, J shed 6 bases, and the junction held 6 bases outside the gene matches. CDR1 is MDHEN and CDR2 is SYDVKM in the germline V gene. The CDR3 extends over 14 amino acids. In nucleotides, the CDR3 is TGTGCCAGCAATCCGGGACAGCTTAATTCACCCCTCCACTTT. Translated: CASNPGQLNSPLHF.

This clone was detected a few times. The chain joins TRBV10-3 to TRBJ1-5; no clear D. Germline V gene data show CDR1 as ENHRY and CDR2 as SYGVKD. Trimming stripped 4 bases from V and 5 bases from J, with 12 bases between. The CDR3 spans 14 residues. CDR3 region: CAISAWELDQPQHF. In nucleotides, the CDR3 is TGTGCCATCAGTGCTTGGGAGCTCGATCAGCCCCAGCATTTT.